The rows below give T cell receptor beta chains drawn from one sample of a study of technical replicates of blood from a few donors. Only in-frame clones appear in the TCRdb table, and some are missing; sequencing was by immunoSEQ multiplex PCR. The table shows 75,000 to 95,000 clones, with just under 95% occurring only once. The sequencing sample was made of T cells isolated from PBMCs. The receptor set was obtained from a human donor in good health. Each CDR3 is given with its conserved first and last residue. Fields, in order: CDR3 DNA, CDR3 protein, clone size, V gene, J gene, D gene. The D gene is left open where the match is weak. For some rows the clone size is stated as once, few or many, or as a class when expanded; others skip it.

CDR3 DNA: TGCAGCACAGAGGGGACTCTGGAGGCAGATACGCAGTATTTT
CDR3 protein: CSTEGTLEADTQYF
clone size: NA
V gene: TRBV29-1
J gene: TRBJ2-3
D gene: NA

CDR3 DNA: TGTGCCAGCGGTCTAAACACCGGGGAGCTGTTTTTT
CDR3 protein: CASGLNTGELFF
clone size: few
V gene: TRBV7-3
J gene: TRBJ2-2
D gene: NA

CDR3 DNA: TGTGCCAGCAGCTTGGCAGCTAACTATGGCTACACCTTC
CDR3 protein: CASSLAANYGYTF
clone size: NA
V gene: TRBV5-6
J gene: TRBJ1-2
D gene: NA

CDR3 DNA: TGCGCCAGCAGCCAAGAAGGGATCGGGGAGAGGTACGAGCAGTACTTC
CDR3 protein: CASSQEGIGERYEQYF
clone size: NA
V gene: TRBV4-1
J gene: TRBJ2-7
D gene: NA

CDR3 DNA: TGCGCCAGCAGCCAGGGACAGGGGCAGAGGCAGCCCCAGCATTTT
CDR3 protein: CASSQGQGQRQPQHF
clone size: NA
V gene: TRBV4-1
J gene: TRBJ1-5
D gene: TRBD1

CDR3 DNA: TGTGCCAGTAGTATCAGACCAGGGAATGAAAAACTGTTTTTT
CDR3 protein: CASSIRPGNEKLFF
clone size: NA
V gene: TRBV19
J gene: TRBJ1-4
D gene: NA

CDR3 DNA: TGTGCCAGCAGTTCCCCGGGGAACGGAAACACCATATATTTT
CDR3 protein: CASSSPGNGNTIYF
clone size: NA
V gene: TRBV6-5
J gene: TRBJ1-3
D gene: NA

CDR3 DNA: TGTGCCAGCAGCCAAAGGGGACAGGGTGGGAAGACTGAAGCTTTCTTT
CDR3 protein: CASSQRGQGGKTEAFF
clone size: NA
V gene: TRBV14
J gene: TRBJ1-1
D gene: TRBD1

CDR3 DNA: TGTGCCAGCAGCCCTCCGCTAGGGGCAGATACGCAGTATTTT
CDR3 protein: CASSPPLGADTQYF
clone size: NA
V gene: TRBV5-4
J gene: TRBJ2-3
D gene: NA

CDR3 DNA: TGTGCCAGCAGTGACGTTATTGGCGGCGAGCAGTACTTC
CDR3 protein: CASSDVIGGEQYF
clone size: NA
V gene: TRBV6-4
J gene: TRBJ2-7
D gene: NA

CDR3 DNA: TGTGCCACTCAAGGGCCCCGAGACAGGGTGTACGAGCAGTACTTC
CDR3 protein: CATQGPRDRVYEQYF
clone size: NA
V gene: TRBV19
J gene: TRBJ2-7
D gene: TRBD1

CDR3 DNA: TGTGCCAGCAGCCAAGACTGGGAGACTGGGCAGCCCCAGCATTTT
CDR3 protein: CASSQDWETGQPQHF
clone size: NA
V gene: TRBV4-2
J gene: TRBJ1-5
D gene: NA

CDR3 DNA: TGTGCCAGCAGCGATAGAGAAAGAGAGGGCTATGGCTACACCTTC
CDR3 protein: CASSDREREGYGYTF
clone size: once
V gene: TRBV7-8
J gene: TRBJ1-2
D gene: NA

CDR3 DNA: TGTGCCAGCAGTTGGGCCGATTCTGGGGCCAACGTCCTGACTTTC
CDR3 protein: CASSWADSGANVLTF
clone size: once
V gene: TRBV6-5
J gene: TRBJ2-6
D gene: NA

CDR3 DNA: TGTGCCAGCAGCGCTACTAGGGGGGGGACCGATACGCAGTATTTT
CDR3 protein: CASSATRGGTDTQYF
clone size: NA
V gene: TRBV9
J gene: TRBJ2-3
D gene: NA

CDR3 DNA: TGTGCCAGCAGTGACCTCCGCGGGAACACTGAAGCTTTCTTT
CDR3 protein: CASSDLRGNTEAFF
clone size: NA
V gene: TRBV25-1
J gene: TRBJ1-1
D gene: NA

CDR3 DNA: TGTGCTAGCAGCTTATCCGGAGGGGCCAACACCGGGGAGCTGTTTTTT
CDR3 protein: CASSLSGGANTGELFF
clone size: few
V gene: TRBV7-7
J gene: TRBJ2-2
D gene: NA

CDR3 DNA: TGTGCCAGCAGCCAGGGACTAGCGGGTGTCTACAATGAGCAGTTCTTC
CDR3 protein: CASSQGLAGVYNEQFF
clone size: NA
V gene: TRBV14
J gene: TRBJ2-1
D gene: TRBD2

CDR3 DNA: TGTGCCAGCAGTACCCCAGACAGGGACGAGCAGTACTTC
CDR3 protein: CASSTPDRDEQYF
clone size: NA
V gene: TRBV28
J gene: TRBJ2-7
D gene: TRBD1

CDR3 DNA: TGTGCCAGCAGAAGGACAGGGAGGGAGACCCAGTACTTC
CDR3 protein: CASRRTGRETQYF
clone size: NA
V gene: TRBV2
J gene: TRBJ2-5
D gene: TRBD1

CDR3 DNA: TGTGCCAGCAGCTGGGACTTCAGAGAGACCCAGTACTTC
CDR3 protein: CASSWDFRETQYF
clone size: NA
V gene: TRBV5-4
J gene: TRBJ2-5
D gene: NA

CDR3 DNA: TGTGCCAGCAGCTTAGGAAATCAGGAAAAACTGTTTTTT
CDR3 protein: CASSLGNQEKLFF
clone size: NA
V gene: TRBV11-2
J gene: TRBJ1-4
D gene: NA

CDR3 DNA: TGTGCCAGCAGTGTTAGCGGGATGCATGAGCAGTTCTTC
CDR3 protein: CASSVSGMHEQFF
clone size: once
V gene: TRBV6-4
J gene: TRBJ2-1
D gene: TRBD2

CDR3 DNA: TGTGCCATCAGTGAGTCGAGGACAAACAATGAGCAGTTCTTC
CDR3 protein: CAISESRTNNEQFF
clone size: NA
V gene: TRBV10-3
J gene: TRBJ2-1
D gene: NA

CDR3 DNA: TGTGCCAGCCTGGACAGTATCAATCAGCCCCAGCATTTT
CDR3 protein: CASLDSINQPQHF
clone size: NA
V gene: TRBV6-6
J gene: TRBJ1-5
D gene: NA

CDR3 DNA: TGTGCCAGCGGGGAGTATGAGCAGTTCTTC
CDR3 protein: CASGEYEQFF
clone size: NA
V gene: TRBV5-4
J gene: TRBJ2-1
D gene: NA

CDR3 DNA: TGCAGTGCACCGGACAGGGAGGGCTACACCTTC
CDR3 protein: CSAPDREGYTF
clone size: NA
V gene: TRBV20-1
J gene: TRBJ1-2
D gene: TRBD1

CDR3 DNA: TGTGCCAGCAGTTACACGGGATCCGACTACGAGCAGTACTTC
CDR3 protein: CASSYTGSDYEQYF
clone size: NA
V gene: TRBV6-6
J gene: TRBJ2-7
D gene: NA

CDR3 DNA: TGTGCCAGCAGCCGACAGGTTGGCGTTAATTCACCCCTCCACTTT
CDR3 protein: CASSRQVGVNSPLHF
clone size: NA
V gene: TRBV5-6
J gene: TRBJ1-6
D gene: NA

CDR3 DNA: TGTGCCAGCAGCGTACCAGGGAATAACGAGCAGTACTTC
CDR3 protein: CASSVPGNNEQYF
clone size: NA
V gene: TRBV9
J gene: TRBJ2-7
D gene: NA

CDR3 DNA: TGTGCCAGCAGCGTAGCCGGGACTAGCGGGAATGAGCAGTTCTTC
CDR3 protein: CASSVAGTSGNEQFF
clone size: NA
V gene: TRBV11-3
J gene: TRBJ2-1
D gene: TRBD2

CDR3 DNA: TGCAGCGACTTTGACTGGGTGACAGGGTCCGAAGCTTTCTTT
CDR3 protein: CSDFDWVTGSEAFF
clone size: NA
V gene: TRBV29-1
J gene: TRBJ1-1
D gene: TRBD1

CDR3 DNA: TGTGCCAGCTCTTGGGAGGGCAGGGAAAATGGCTACACCTTC
CDR3 protein: CASSWEGRENGYTF
clone size: NA
V gene: TRBV7-9
J gene: TRBJ1-2
D gene: NA

CDR3 DNA: TGTGCCACCAGCATCTGGGACAGGTTGAATGAGCAGTTCTTC
CDR3 protein: CATSIWDRLNEQFF
clone size: once
V gene: TRBV15
J gene: TRBJ2-1
D gene: TRBD1

CDR3 DNA: TGTGCCTGGATCGGACAGGACTATGGCTACACCTTC
CDR3 protein: CAWIGQDYGYTF
clone size: NA
V gene: TRBV30
J gene: TRBJ1-2
D gene: TRBD1

CDR3 DNA: TGCAGCGTTGAAGTGGGGGGAGTCGATCAGCCCCAGCATTTT
CDR3 protein: CSVEVGGVDQPQHF
clone size: NA
V gene: TRBV29-1
J gene: TRBJ1-5
D gene: NA

CDR3 DNA: TGTGCCAGTAGTCAGGGGGAAGTGACTGAAGCTTTCTTT
CDR3 protein: CASSQGEVTEAFF
clone size: NA
V gene: TRBV19
J gene: TRBJ1-1
D gene: TRBD1

CDR3 DNA: TGTGCCAGCAGCCAAGAATTACAGGGGGCATCAATCGAGCAGTACTTC
CDR3 protein: CASSQELQGASIEQYF
clone size: NA
V gene: TRBV14
J gene: TRBJ2-7
D gene: TRBD1

CDR3 DNA: TGCGCCAGCAGCTTCATAGGGGATGGTCGGGTCACTGAAGCTTTCTTT
CDR3 protein: CASSFIGDGRVTEAFF
clone size: NA
V gene: TRBV5-1
J gene: TRBJ1-1
D gene: NA

CDR3 DNA: TGCGCCAGCATAAATAGCGGGAGCTCCTACAATGAGCAGTTCTTC
CDR3 protein: CASINSGSSYNEQFF
clone size: NA
V gene: TRBV5-1
J gene: TRBJ2-1
D gene: TRBD2

CDR3 DNA: TGTGCCAGCAGCTTGGGGACAGGAAGCTACGAGCAGTACTTC
CDR3 protein: CASSLGTGSYEQYF
clone size: NA
V gene: TRBV7-6
J gene: TRBJ2-7
D gene: TRBD1

CDR3 DNA: TGCGCCAGCAGTGAGTCGGGACTCCCCTATGGCTACACCTTC
CDR3 protein: CASSESGLPYGYTF
clone size: NA
V gene: TRBV10-1
J gene: TRBJ1-2
D gene: NA

CDR3 DNA: TGTGCCAGCAGCCCCCTCGGGGGGGCGGGAGATACGCAGTATTTT
CDR3 protein: CASSPLGGAGDTQYF
clone size: NA
V gene: TRBV5-6
J gene: TRBJ2-3
D gene: TRBD2

CDR3 DNA: TGTGCCAGCAGCGTAGCCTCTAGCACAGATACGCAGTATTTT
CDR3 protein: CASSVASSTDTQYF
clone size: NA
V gene: TRBV9
J gene: TRBJ2-3
D gene: NA

CDR3 DNA: TGTGCCAGTAGTATACTAGCGGGGGAAGAGACCCAGTACTTC
CDR3 protein: CASSILAGEETQYF
clone size: NA
V gene: TRBV19
J gene: TRBJ2-5
D gene: TRBD2

CDR3 DNA: TGTGCCTGGAGTGGCACAGGAGCCTCCTACAATGAGCAGTTCTTC
CDR3 protein: CAWSGTGASYNEQFF
clone size: NA
V gene: TRBV30
J gene: TRBJ2-1
D gene: NA

CDR3 DNA: TGTGCCAGTATGGGCAGGGGAGACAATCAGCCCCAGCATTTT
CDR3 protein: CASMGRGDNQPQHF
clone size: NA
V gene: TRBV19
J gene: TRBJ1-5
D gene: NA

CDR3 DNA: TGTGCCAGCCTTCTCCAGGGGAGCTATGGCTACACCTTC
CDR3 protein: CASLLQGSYGYTF
clone size: NA
V gene: TRBV28
J gene: TRBJ1-2
D gene: NA

CDR3 DNA: TGTGCCAGCGGACGACAGGGAAGCTACGAGCAGTACTTC
CDR3 protein: CASGRQGSYEQYF
clone size: NA
V gene: TRBV5-4
J gene: TRBJ2-7
D gene: TRBD1

CDR3 DNA: TGTGCCAGCAGCGAATCAGCGGGAGGGCCGGTCGGGGAGCTGTTTTTT
CDR3 protein: CASSESAGGPVGELFF
clone size: NA
V gene: TRBV9
J gene: TRBJ2-2
D gene: TRBD2

CDR3 DNA: TGCGCCAGCAGCCCACAGGGTACTCCCTACGAGCAGTACTTC
CDR3 protein: CASSPQGTPYEQYF
clone size: NA
V gene: TRBV5-1
J gene: TRBJ2-7
D gene: NA

CDR3 DNA: TGTGCCAGTAGTATCAGGACAGGGGGCATGAACACTGAAGCTTTCTTT
CDR3 protein: CASSIRTGGMNTEAFF
clone size: NA
V gene: TRBV19
J gene: TRBJ1-1
D gene: TRBD1

CDR3 DNA: TGTGCCACCAGCAGAGCGAGCTACGAGCAGTACTTC
CDR3 protein: CATSRASYEQYF
clone size: NA
V gene: TRBV15
J gene: TRBJ2-7
D gene: NA